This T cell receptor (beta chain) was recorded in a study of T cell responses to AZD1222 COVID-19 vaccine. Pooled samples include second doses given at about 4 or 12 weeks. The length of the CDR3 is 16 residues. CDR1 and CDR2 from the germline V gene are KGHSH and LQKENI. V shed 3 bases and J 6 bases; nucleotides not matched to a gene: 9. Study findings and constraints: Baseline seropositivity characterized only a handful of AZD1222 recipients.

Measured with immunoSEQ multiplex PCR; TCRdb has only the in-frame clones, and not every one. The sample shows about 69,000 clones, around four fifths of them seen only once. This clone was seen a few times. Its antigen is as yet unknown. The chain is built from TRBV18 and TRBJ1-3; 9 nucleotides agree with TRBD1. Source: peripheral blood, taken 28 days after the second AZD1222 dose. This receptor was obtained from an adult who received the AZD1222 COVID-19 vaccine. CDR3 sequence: CASSPIPGQGSNTIYF. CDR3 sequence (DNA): TGTGCCAGCTCACCTATCCCGGGACAGGGTTCAAACACCATATATTTT. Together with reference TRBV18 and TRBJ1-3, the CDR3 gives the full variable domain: NAGVMQNPRHLVRRRGQEARLRCSPMKGHSHVYWYRQLPEEGLKFMVYLQKENIIDESGMPKERFSAEFPKEGPSILRIQQVVRGDSAAYFCASSPIPGQGSNTIYFGEGSWLTVV.